This T cell receptor (beta chain) was observed in a study of shared clonotypes between healthy human individuals. Clones were read by immunoSEQ multiplex PCR, and TCRdb kept only the in-frame ones, dropping some. The sample holds some 2,500,000 clones; just under 95% are singletons and the top ten take 0.3% to 0.4%. Study-level points and caveats: Limitation of the genetic and exposure-history diversity represented came from the few donors. All-four-donor shared clonotypes had higher generation probabilities than non-shared clonotypes did.

For this clone: The antigen is undetermined.

Those who donated were healthy HIV-negative adults, with no recent acute infections or vaccinations reported. Donors were Caucasian adults residing in Nashville, Tennessee, USA. Germline V gives CDR1 MNHEY, CDR2 SMNVEV (reference sequence). The CDR3 extends over 12 amino acids. Trimming left V 4 bases short and J 8 bases short, with 12 bases between. What was sequenced was naive CD4+ T cells from PBMCs. Indicated subset: CD45RA+ positively selected. The receptor was derived from a man aged 18 to 29 in good health. Some clones in this sample may be carry-over from other donors' samples. The chain joins TRBV27 to TRBJ2-7; D not certain. CDR3: CASSWREKQQYF. CDR3 sequence (DNA): TGTGCCAGCAGTTGGCGCGAAAAACAGCAGTACTTC.